Following are 5 T cell receptor beta chains from one sample sequenced in a study of radiation and T cells in renal cell carcinoma. The time point: blood 4 weeks post-SBRT, at nephrectomy. Treatment noted: 15 Gy SBRT to primary tumor, nephrectomy 4 weeks later. Sequenced by immunoSEQ multiplex PCR; TCRdb stores in-frame clones only, minus some. The table lists just under 150,000 clones, roughly 90% of them singletons, with 15% to 20% in the top ten. The source was blood, collected from a patient whose treatment included radiotherapy and nephrectomy. The receptor source for this set is a woman aged 45-65 years with renal cell carcinoma.

This rearrangement joins TRBV25-1 to TRBJ2-7; possibly TRBD2 for D (6 bases). Germline V CDR1 and CDR2: MGHDK, SYGVNS. This CDR3 region has 13 residues. V was trimmed by 4 bases and J by 4 bases, leaving 11 bases between them. CDR3 sequence (DNA): TGTGCCAGCAGTGGCGGGATACCATACGAGCAGTACTTC. It yields the protein CASSGGIPYEQYF.

This chain links TRBV5-6 with TRBJ2-3; 13 positions match TRBD2. This CDR3 has 16 amino acids. CDR1 and CDR2 from the germline V gene are SGHDT and YYEEEE. V lost 4 bases, J lost 2 bases, and 4 bases stayed unmatched. CDR3 in amino acids: CASSQGLAGDTDTQYF. For the CDR3, the DNA is TGTGCCAGCAGCCAAGGACTAGCGGGGGACACAGATACGCAGTATTTT. Using reference TRBV5-6 and TRBJ2-3 for the parts outside the CDR3, the full variable domain is DAGVTQSPTHLIKTRGQQVTLRCSPKSGHDTVSWYQQALGQGPQFIFQYYEEEERQRGNFPDRFSGHQFPNYSSELNVNALLLGDSALYLCASSQGLAGDTDTQYFGPGTRLTVL.

The rearrangement uses TRBV7-2 and TRBJ2-3, with D possibly being TRBD2 (5 bases). V lost 0 bases and J lost 6, with 7 bases in between. CDR3 length equals 13 residues. Germline CDR1 and CDR2: SGHTA and FQGNSA. CDR3 residues: CASSLAWEDTQYF. The CDR3 DNA follows: TGTGCCAGCAGCTTAGCGTGGGAGGATACGCAGTATTTT.

The chain joins TRBV6-5 to TRBJ2-5, with 7 bases identical to TRBD1. The CDR3 extends over 15 amino acids. The ends lost 2 bases at V and 4 bases at J; junction bases unmatched: 7. Germline CDR1 and CDR2: MNHEY and SVGAGI. CDR3 amino acids: CASSYRQGSGETQYF. Written as DNA, the CDR3 is TGTGCCAGCAGTTACCGACAGGGTTCGGGAGAGACCCAGTACTTC.

J is TRBJ2-7 and V is TRBV7-9; TRBD2 agrees at 13 bases. The germline CDR1 and CDR2 sequences are SEHNR and FQNEAQ (reference sequence). Losses at the gene ends were 5 bases for V and 3 bases for J; bases not matched to a gene: 10. The CDR3 spans 17 residues. The CDR3 DNA follows: TGTGCCAGCAGCCCCGGACTAGCGGGAGTTAGGGGCTACGAGCAGTACTTC. Residues: CASSPGLAGVRGYEQYF. Filled out from reference TRBV7-9 and TRBJ2-7, the complete variable domain reads DTGVSQNPRHKITKRGQNVTFRCDPISEHNRLYWYRQTLGQGPEFLTYFQNEAQLEKSRLLSDRFSAERPKGSFSTLEIQRTEQGDSAMYLCASSPGLAGVRGYEQYFGPGTRLTVT.